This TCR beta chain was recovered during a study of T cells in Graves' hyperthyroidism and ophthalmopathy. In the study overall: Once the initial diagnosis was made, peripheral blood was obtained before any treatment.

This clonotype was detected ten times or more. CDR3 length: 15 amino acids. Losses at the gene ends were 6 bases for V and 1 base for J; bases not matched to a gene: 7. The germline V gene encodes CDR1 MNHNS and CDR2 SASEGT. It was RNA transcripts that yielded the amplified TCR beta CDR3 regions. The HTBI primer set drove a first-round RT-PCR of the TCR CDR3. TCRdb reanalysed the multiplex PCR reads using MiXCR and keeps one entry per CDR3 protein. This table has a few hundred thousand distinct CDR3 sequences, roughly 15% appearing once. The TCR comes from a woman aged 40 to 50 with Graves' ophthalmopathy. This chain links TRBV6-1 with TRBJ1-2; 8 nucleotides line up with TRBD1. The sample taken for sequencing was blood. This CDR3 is CASREDREFNYGYTF. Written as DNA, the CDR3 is TGTGCCAGCAGAGAGGACAGGGAATTTAACTATGGCTACACCTTC.